This T cell receptor beta chain is from a study of blood T cell repertoires in COVID-19 (TCRdb year 2020). Study-level background: Samples from collaborators originated in the United States, Italy and Spain and spanned both the acute and convalescent phases of COVID-19. The material from the prospective study consisted of cDNA or gDNA derived from T cells, B-cell-depleted T cells, or PBMCs. Deeply sampled blood TCRbeta repertoires from subjects exposed to, actively infected with, or recovered from COVID-19 were included in the dataset. The repertoires were made available in a free public database intended to serve as a resource for research on the immune response to SARS-CoV-2. The samples were drawn from the first 160 participants of the ongoing ImmuneRACE study and from 1,254 subjects provided by 6 global collaborators. Nearly every sample came with metadata listing a de-identified subject ID, COVID-19 status, age in years and sex. Where available, HLA class I and class II types were taken from metadata supplied by the sample provider and were not determined by assay-based typing.

The collaborating institutions used their own protocols to collect whole blood in K2EDTA tubes. For TCRbeta analysis, collaborators shipped samples in one of three forms: frozen whole blood, isolated PBMCs, or DNA extracted from either of those sample types. The CDR3 sequence holds 12 residues, the cysteine and phenylalanine included. Here the CDR3 DNA is all that survives: 36 bases in frame from base 1. CDR1 and CDR2, looked up from the germline V gene, are SGHRS and YFSETQ. Germline trimming: 4 bases from V, 5 bases from J; junction bases outside gene matches: 2. Points on this clone: Its binding antigen is unknown. Base qualities are not provided; no much larger clone lies one nucleotide away.

TCRbeta CDR3 regions were amplified from genomic DNA using the immunoSEQ Assay, a bias-controlled multiplex PCR. Turning to the authors' computational methods: Nucleated cell counts per sample were estimated from amplification of reference gene primers within the assay. To quantify the absolute abundance of each unique TCRbeta CDR3 rearrangement, sequence reads were collapsed and filtered. Productive Simpson clonality was computed per sample as the square root of Simpson's diversity index over productive rearrangements. TCRdb took this table from immuneACCESS and kept in-frame rearrangements with V and J called. Such tables lack part of the clones; where checked against another copy, unresolved V genes explain under half of the gap, and the rest is unexplained. V, J and clone size are taken as reported in that table, and D and trimming were inferred from the DNA itself. The sample table records about 100,000 clones; over 60% of these occur just once. 4% to 5.5% of the sample is taken by the ten largest.

Results and caveats for the whole study, not just this receptor: The quantity of clinical and demographic metadata differed by source and by participant and was supplied without curation.

This TCR was sampled from an older man with acute or convalescent COVID-19. The sequencing input was peripheral blood. The rearranged chain carries TRBV5-1 and TRBJ1-1; the junction holds 7 bases that match TRBD1. The CDR3 corresponds to CASSQQGTEAFF. In nucleotides, the sequence is TGCGCCAGCAGCCAACAGGGGACTGAAGCTTTCTTT.